The entry below gives a single TCR beta chain sequence along with its context. Its cognate antigen is unknown. Both 60 Vbeta primers and 13 Jbeta primers went into the PCR. Clones were sequenced by immunoSEQ multiplex PCR, and TCRdb holds only the in-frame ones, with some missing. The table lists approximately 170,000 clones, 65% to 85% of them singletons. These data are taken from a study of cytomegalovirus exposure and HLA in healthy donors. Notes on the study in general: It was taken for granted in presence/absence analyses that sequencing depth across donors was roughly uniform. As a later analysis showed, several of the most significant clusters appeared to be linked to common viral pathogens. Fewer N-insertions (relative to the approximately 700-donor mean) were reportedly seen in an Asian-associated ancestry cluster in a later analysis.

What was sequenced was PBMCs. This TCR came from a woman aged 40 to 49 in good health and CMV-seropositive.

The CDR3 sequence: CASSKGLQNNEQFF. The CDR3 DNA sequence: TGTGCCAGCAGTAAAGGACTCCAGAACAATGAGCAGTTCTTC. The chain employs TRBV25-1 and TRBJ2-1; D might be TRBD2 (5 bases). The CDR3 has 14 residues. Germline V gives CDR1 MGHDK, CDR2 SYGVNS. V was pared by 5 bases and J by 5 bases, with 13 bases between.